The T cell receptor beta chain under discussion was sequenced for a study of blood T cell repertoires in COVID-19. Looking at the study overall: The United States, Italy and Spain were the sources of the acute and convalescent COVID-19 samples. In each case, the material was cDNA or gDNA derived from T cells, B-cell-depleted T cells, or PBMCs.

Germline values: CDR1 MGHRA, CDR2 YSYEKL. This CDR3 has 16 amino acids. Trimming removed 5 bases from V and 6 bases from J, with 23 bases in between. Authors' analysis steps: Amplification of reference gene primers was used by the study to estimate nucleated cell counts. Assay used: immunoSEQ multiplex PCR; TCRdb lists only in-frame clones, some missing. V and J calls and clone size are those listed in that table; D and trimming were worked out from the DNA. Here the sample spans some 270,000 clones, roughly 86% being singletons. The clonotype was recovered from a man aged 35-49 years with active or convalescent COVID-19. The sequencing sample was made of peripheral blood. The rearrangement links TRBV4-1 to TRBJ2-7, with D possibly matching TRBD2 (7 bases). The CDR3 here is CASSVWGGPPNPEQYF. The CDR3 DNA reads TGCGCCAGCAGCGTATGGGGGGGGCCCCCCAACCCCGAGCAGTACTTC.